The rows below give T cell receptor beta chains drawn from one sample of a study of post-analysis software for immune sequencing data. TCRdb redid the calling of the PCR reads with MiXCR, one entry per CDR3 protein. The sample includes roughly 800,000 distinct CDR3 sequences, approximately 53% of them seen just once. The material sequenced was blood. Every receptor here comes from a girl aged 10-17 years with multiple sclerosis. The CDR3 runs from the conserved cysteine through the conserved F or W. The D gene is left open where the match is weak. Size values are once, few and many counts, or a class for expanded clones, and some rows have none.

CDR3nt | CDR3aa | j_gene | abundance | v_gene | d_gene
TGTGCCAGCAGAACCCAGGGTACCAAAAACATTCAGTACTTC | CASRTQGTKNIQYF | TRBJ2-4 | . | TRBV7-2 | .
TGTGCCATCATGAGGGACAACCAAGAGACCCAGTACTTC | CAIMRDNQETQYF | TRBJ2-5 | few | TRBV10-3 | .
TGCAGTGCCTCTCAGGGGGCCCGAAATCAGCCCCAGCATTTT | CSASQGARNQPQHF | TRBJ1-5 | few | TRBV20-1 | TRBD1
TGTGCCAGCAGTTTTGGGACGGATTATAAACAAAGCTCCTACGAGCAGTACTTC | CASSFGTDYKQSSYEQYF | TRBJ2-7 | . | TRBV6-5 | .
TGTGCCAGCGATCGGATCCTTGGGACTAGCAGAGACAATGAGCAGTTCTTC | CASDRILGTSRDNEQFF | TRBJ2-1 | . | TRBV6-1 | TRBD2
TGTGCCAGCAGCTTAACAGGGAGGAGTCCCACAGATACGCAGTATTTT | CASSLTGRSPTDTQYF | TRBJ2-3 | . | TRBV7-3 | .
TGCGCCAGCAGCTTGGGTTCGTTTCGGCCAGATACGCAGTATTTT | CASSLGSFRPDTQYF | TRBJ2-3 | . | TRBV5-1 | .
TGTGCCAGCAGCGTAGCGGAGGGAAGGAGGGAGACCCAGTACTTC | CASSVAEGRRETQYF | TRBJ2-5 | few | TRBV9 | .
TGTGCCAGCAGCTTCAAACCTACGGGACCGCTCTCTGGAAACACCATATATTTT | CASSFKPTGPLSGNTIYF | TRBJ1-3 | . | TRBV7-6 | .
TGCAGCGAAACCAGGGAGGTCCAAGAGACCCAGTACTTC | CSETREVQETQYF | TRBJ2-5 | . | TRBV29-1 | .
TGCAGTGCCCTCCTAGCGGGGGGTAGCACAGATACGCAGTATTTT | CSALLAGGSTDTQYF | TRBJ2-3 | . | TRBV20-1 | TRBD2
TGTGCCAGCAGCTGGGGGGGGCAAGGTGAAGCTTTCTTT | CASSWGGQGEAFF | TRBJ1-1 | . | TRBV7-9 | .
TGTGCCAGCAGCCTAGGGGTCCAGTCCTACAATGAGCAGTTCTTC | CASSLGVQSYNEQFF | TRBJ2-1 | . | TRBV12-3/TRBV12-4 | .
TGCGCCAGCAGTCTAGGGACGGTAGGAACTGAAGCTTTCTTT | CASSLGTVGTEAFF | TRBJ1-1 | few | TRBV10-2 | .
TGTGCCAGCAGCGCCATAGGAGGCAATCAGCCCCAGCATTTT | CASSAIGGNQPQHF | TRBJ1-5 | . | TRBV6-1 | .
TGTGCCAGCAGCCAAGATCTTAAAATAGGTAGGGAGCAGTACTTC | CASSQDLKIGREQYF | TRBJ2-7 | . | TRBV4-2 | .
TGCAGCGTCGTCCCCCGGACTAGCGGGAGTCGGTATCTCGAGCAGTACTTC | CSVVPRTSGSRYLEQYF | TRBJ2-7 | . | TRBV29-1 | TRBD2
TGCGCCAGCAGCTCGCGGGCTAGGGCCTACGAGCAGTACTTC | CASSSRARAYEQYF | TRBJ2-7 | . | TRBV5-1 | .
TGTGCCAGCAGTTTACGGGACGCTAACTATGGCTACACCTTC | CASSLRDANYGYTF | TRBJ1-2 | . | TRBV12-3/TRBV12-4 | .
TGTGCCATCAGTGAGGTCAGGGGGAAGATCCGGGAGACCCAGTACTTC | CAISEVRGKIRETQYF | TRBJ2-5 | . | TRBV10-3 | TRBD1
TGTGCCAGCAGTCCCGCAACGGGTAGCACAGATACGCAGTATTTT | CASSPATGSTDTQYF | TRBJ2-3 | . | TRBV28 | .
TGCAGTGCCAACCGACAGGAGATCTACGAGCAGTACTTC | CSANRQEIYEQYF | TRBJ2-7 | . | TRBV20-1 | .
TGTGCCATCAGTGAGTCCCCAGCGCCCGTCTCTGGGGCCAACGTCCTGACTTTC | CAISESPAPVSGANVLTF | TRBJ2-6 | . | TRBV10-3 | .
TGCGCCAGCAGTGTCAGTCCAACCTACGAGCAGTACTTC | CASSVSPTYEQYF | TRBJ2-7 | few | TRBV5-1 | .
TGTGCCAGCAGCACAGTGGGTAGAGAGACCCAGTACTTC | CASSTVGRETQYF | TRBJ2-5 | . | TRBV12-3/TRBV12-4 | .
TGTGCCAGCAGTGAAGTTTTCGGACAGAATTACTACGAGCAGTACTTC | CASSEVFGQNYYEQYF | TRBJ2-7 | . | TRBV6-1 | .
TGTGCCAGCAGTACCGGGACAGGACCACCTCATACGCAGTATTTT | CASSTGTGPPHTQYF | TRBJ2-3 | . | TRBV6-1 | TRBD1
TGCAGTGCTAGAGATGCTAGCGGGAGAGAGACCCAGTACTTC | CSARDASGRETQYF | TRBJ2-5 | few | TRBV20-1 | TRBD2
TGCAGTGCTAGAGTGCCGAGCACACCCGCGGGCTACGAGCAGTACTTC | CSARVPSTPAGYEQYF | TRBJ2-7 | . | TRBV20-1 | .
TGTGCCAGCAGCCGGCCCGGAGGGAAAGAGACCCAGTACTTC | CASSRPGGKETQYF | TRBJ2-5 | . | TRBV7-6 | .
TGTGCCACCAGTGAACCCGGACGGGAAGAGACCCAGTACTTC | CATSEPGREETQYF | TRBJ2-5 | . | TRBV24-1 | .
TGTGCCAGCAACCCCCCTAGCGGGAGCTCCTACAATGAGCAGTTCTTC | CASNPPSGSSYNEQFF | TRBJ2-1 | . | TRBV12-3/TRBV12-4 | TRBD2